This passage covers 23 T cell receptor beta chains from one sample sequenced in a study of tumor-infiltrating lymphocytes in oesophageal squamous cell carcinoma (TCRdb year 2016). Libraries were built with PCR. The listed sequencing device is Illumina HiSeq 2000. TCRdb reran the public reads through fastp at Q25 and MiXCR, keeping productive beta chains. A single entry per CDR3 protein holds the most common genes and DNA from its merged rows. For this sample there are about 12,000 distinct CDR3 sequences; roughly 46% appear just once. The ten largest clones add up to around 13% of the sample. Sample: normal esophageal tissue next to the tumor. Source of these receptors: a male donor with esophageal squamous cell carcinoma.

This clonotype was detected many times. V and J are TRBV28 and TRBJ1-2; 10 positions match TRBD1. After removal of 7 bases from V and 4 bases from J, the junction contained 3 bases not matched to a gene. Germline V gene data show CDR1 as MDHEN and CDR2 as SYDVKM. This CDR3 has 13 amino acids. The CDR3 bases are TGTGCCAGCACCCGACAGGGGGCCTATGGCTACACCTTC. Amino acids: CASTRQGAYGYTF.

In its sample, this clonotype was seen many times. The V gene is TRBV7-9, the J gene TRBJ2-1, with TRBD1 matching 10 bases. Trimming at V came to 4 bases and at J to 7 bases, leaving 7 bases not matched to a gene. Germline V lookup: CDR1 SEHNR, CDR2 FQNEAQ (reference sequence). This CDR3 is 15 amino acids long. The CDR3: CASSSGTGVQNEQFF. The CDR3 region has the DNA TGTGCCAGCAGCTCCGGGACAGGGGTCCAGAATGAGCAGTTCTTC.

The rearrangement links TRBV7-2 to TRBJ2-5, with D unresolved. The closer fit of TRBJ2-7 to the DNA end suggests the J call may be wrong. This CDR3 has 13 residues. CDR1 is SGHTA, CDR2 FQGNSA, per germline. The CDR3 DNA is TGTGCCAGCAGCTTAGCGGCAACTGACGAGCAGTACTTC. Encoded protein: CASSLAATDEQYF.

In its sample, this clonotype was seen once. The CDR3 DNA sequence: TGTGCCAGCAGCCCTGGGGGGGGCGCCAGGGAGACCCAGTACTTC. Translating it yields CASSPGGGARETQYF. The chain joins TRBV5-6 to TRBJ2-5; D is perhaps TRBD2 (7 bases). Germline-derived CDR1 and CDR2 are SGHDT and YYEEEE. CDR3 length: 15 residues. V gave up 4 bases and J gave up 5 bases, with 18 bases separating them.

With regard to this clonotype: The junction differs from germline at one of its ends, possibly a read error. The CDR3 region is CASSLGREGEQFF. CDR3 nucleotide sequence: TGTGCTAGCAGCTTAGGAAGAGAGGGTGAGCAGTTCTTC. The rearrangement links TRBV7-6 to TRBJ2-7, with D perhaps TRBD2 (5 bases). The J call may not be correct, given that the DNA end is closer to TRBJ2-1. The CDR3 contains 13 residues. The germline gives CDR1 SGHVS, CDR2 FNYEAQ.

The genes are TRBV5-6 and TRBJ2-7; D remains unclear. The last part of the DNA fits TRBJ2-5 better; the J call may be wrong. Germline loops: CDR1 SGHDT, CDR2 YYEEEE. The CDR3 is 13 amino acids. Here the CDR3 reads CASSPGVGETQYF. The CDR3 coding sequence is TGTGCCAGCAGCCCTGGGGTGGGCGAGACCCAGTACTTC.

This clonotype has just a few counts. The V call is TRBV11-1, the J call TRBJ2-3; unclear D gene. Germline V gene lookup returns CDR1 SGHAT and CDR2 FQDESV (reference sequence). The CDR3 totals 16 residues. V was shortened by 4 bases and J by 1 base, with 15 bases between the two germline ends. CDR3 nucleotides: TGTGCCAGCAGCTGGGGATTAAACCGACGCACAGATACGCAGTATTTT. Translated: CASSWGLNRRTDTQYF.

The V gene is TRBV6-6, the J gene TRBJ2-7; TRBD2 agrees at 11 bases. TRBJ2-1 explains the end of the DNA better; the J call may be wrong. Germline V gives CDR1 MNHNY, CDR2 SVGAGI (reference sequence). The CDR3 has 17 amino acids. The CDR3 reads CASSSTSGGNSYNEQFF. The CDR3 region has the DNA TGTGCCAGCAGTTCTACTAGCGGGGGTAACTCCTACAATGAGCAGTTCTTC.

V and J are TRBV7-6 and TRBJ2-7; 10 bases align to TRBD1. This CDR3 comprises 13 residues. The germline gives CDR1 SGHVS, CDR2 FNYEAQ. J lost 11 bases, V lost 1 base, and 5 bases had no gene match. The CDR3 DNA sequence: TGTGCCAGCAGCTTAGACCGGGACAGGGGTGAGTACTTC. Translation: CASSLDRDRGEYF.

The rearrangement links TRBV19 to TRBJ1-2; D remains unclear. Per germline, CDR1 LNHDA and CDR2 SQIVND (reference sequence). The CDR3 has 14 amino acids. V shed 3 bases and J shed 5 bases, with 13 bases lying between them. CDR3 amino acids: CASSMEGRRYGYTF. The CDR3 DNA is TGTGCCAGTAGTATGGAGGGCAGGAGATATGGCTACACCTTC.

This clonotype was counted only a few times. One base away lies a much larger clone, so this may be a sequencing read error. The J gene is TRBJ2-1, the V gene TRBV27; weak D call: TRBD2 (6 bases). There are 15 residues in the CDR3. Trimming left V 5 bases short and J 10 bases short, with 21 bases between. The germline V gene has CDR1 MNHEY and CDR2 SMNVEV (reference sequence). The CDR3: CASSPNLDGGGEQFF. The CDR3 coding sequence is TGTGCCAGCAGTCCCAACTTGGACGGGGGTGGCGAGCAGTTCTTC.

This clonotype appeared many times. Possible read error: a much larger clone is one base away. The rearrangement joins TRBV7-9 to TRBJ2-7, with D tentatively TRBD1 or TRBD2 (5 bases each). The V end lost 5 bases, the J end lost 7 bases, and 18 bases lay between the germline ends. The CDR3 extends over 14 amino acids. Germline-derived CDR1 and CDR2 are SEHNR and FQNEAQ (reference sequence). For the CDR3, the DNA is TGTGCCAGCAGCGCCCGGGACGGGTACAATGAGCAGTACTTC. Translating gives CASSARDGYNEQYF.

With respect to this clonotype: No conserved phenylalanine or tryptophan is present at the end of the CDR3, so a read error is the likely explanation. The DNA is left out, because the CDR3 cannot be placed on it with certainty; the CDR3 is given as TCRdb lists it. CDR3 sequence reads: CASSFGGGYGYTFGS. This chain joins TRBV27 and TRBJ2-7; the listed D gene, TRBD1, was not tested against the DNA. The length of the CDR3 is 15 amino acids, counting both ends. CDR1 is MNHEY and CDR2 is SMNVEV in the germline V gene (reference sequence).

This clonotype was recorded a few times. Given a much more abundant clone one base away, this may be a read error. The chain couples TRBV5-5 to TRBJ2-7; 8 positions agree with TRBD1. The trim removed 0 bases at V and 7 bases at J, leaving 6 bases unmatched. Looked up from germline, CDR1 is SGHKS and CDR2 is YYEKEE (reference sequence). This CDR3 has 14 residues. This CDR3 is CASSLGTGTNEQYF. CDR3 DNA sequence: TGTGCCAGCAGCTTGGGGACAGGGACGAATGAGCAGTACTTC.

By sample share, this clonotype is medium-sized. The rearrangement joins TRBV11-2 to TRBJ2-3, with D possibly being TRBD1 (5 bases). The germline CDR1 and CDR2 sequences are SGHAT and FQNNGV. V lost 1 base and J lost 14, with 13 bases in between. This CDR3 has 12 residues. Here the CDR3 DNA reads TGTGCCAGCAGCTTAGTTGCAGGCAGGGTGTATTTT. It encodes CASSLVAGRVYF. Together with reference TRBV11-2 and TRBJ2-3, the CDR3 gives the full variable domain: EAGVAQSPRYKIIEKRQSVAFWCNPISGHATLYWYQQILGQGPKLLIQFQNNGVVDDSQLPKDRFSAERLKGVDSTLKIQPAKLEDSAVYLCASSLVAGRVYFGPGTRLTVL.

This sequence joins TRBV7-2 and TRBJ2-5, with no clear D. The CDR3 covers 13 residues. In germline, CDR1 is SGHTA, CDR2 FQGNSA. Trimming stripped 1 base from V and 11 bases from J, with 14 bases between. CDR3 nucleotides: TGTGCCAGCAGCTTAGGGTCCTGGGTTGAGCAGTACTTC. This codes for CASSLGSWVEQYF.

The chain couples TRBV11-2 to TRBJ2-1; possible D gene TRBD1, 6 bases. From germline, CDR1 is SGHAT and CDR2 FQNNGV. V lost 4 bases and J 1 base, leaving 11 bases between the germline ends. This CDR3 has 15 amino acids. CDR3 nucleotides: TGTGCCAGCAGCTCCAGGGGAGTGTCCTACAATGAGCAGTTCTTC. The encoded protein is CASSSRGVSYNEQFF. Based on the CDR3 plus reference TRBV11-2 and TRBJ2-1, the full variable domain is EAGVAQSPRYKIIEKRQSVAFWCNPISGHATLYWYQQILGQGPKLLIQFQNNGVVDDSQLPKDRFSAERLKGVDSTLKIQPAKLEDSAVYLCASSSRGVSYNEQFFGPGTRLTVL.

V is TRBV7-2 and J is TRBJ2-1; no clear D gene. The ends were cut back, 3 bases at V and 8 bases at J, with 8 bases in the middle. The CDR3 is made up of 12 amino acids. Germline V CDR1 and CDR2: SGHTA, FQGNSA. CDR3 coding DNA: TGTGCCAGCAGCTTCCGAGGCGATGAGCAGTTCTTC. This sequence encodes CASSFRGDEQFF. Combining the CDR3 with reference TRBV7-2 and TRBJ2-1 gives the whole variable domain GAGVSQSPSNKVTEKGKDVELRCDPISGHTALYWYRQSLGQGLEFLIYFQGNSAPDKSGLPSDRFSAERTGGSVSTLTIQRTQQEDSAVYLCASSFRGDEQFFGPGTRLTVL.

The chain carries TRBV12-3 or TRBV12-4 and TRBJ2-5; D unresolved. The V and J ends lost 1 base and 7 bases respectively, with 13 bases between them. CDR3 length: 14 amino acids. For the CDR3, the DNA is TGTGCCAGCAGTTTAGTTCCAGGATTGGGGACCCAGTACTTC. This encodes CASSLVPGLGTQYF.

The gene calls are TRBV2 and TRBJ2-2, with D uncertain. The CDR3 length is 14 residues. Trimming removed 2 bases from V and 7 bases from J, with 11 bases in between. Germline values: CDR1 SNHLY, CDR2 FYNNEI. The CDR3 reads CASSESPSIGELFF. CDR3 coding DNA: TGTGCCAGCAGTGAAAGCCCTAGTATCGGGGAGCTGTTTTTT. The whole variable domain, remainder taken from reference TRBV2 and TRBJ2-2, is EPEVTQTPSHQVTQMGQEVILRCVPISNHLYFYWYRQILGQKVEFLVSFYNNEISEKSEIFDDQFSVERPDGSNFTLKIRSTKLEDSAMYFCASSESPSIGELFFGEGSRLTVL.

This chain uses TRBV12-3 or TRBV12-4 with TRBJ2-1; a weak D match, TRBD2 (6 bases). The V and J ends lost 6 bases and 9 bases respectively, with 21 bases between them. The CDR3 runs to 15 residues. The CDR3 nucleotides read TGTGCCAGCAGCCAAAGATCGGGGAAGGGAGGTGAGCAGTTCTTC. Its translation: CASSQRSGKGGEQFF.

With regard to this clonotype: The junction departs from germline at one end; a sequencing error may be responsible. The rearrangement uses TRBV7-4 and TRBJ2-7; 7 bases align to TRBD1. In germline, CDR1 is SGHVT, CDR2 SQSDAQ. The CDR3 is 14 amino acids. The CDR3 sequence is CASSLQGVSYEQYF. In nucleotides, the CDR3 is TGTGCCAGCAGCTTACAGGGGGTCTCCTACGAGCAGTACTTT.

This sequence joins TRBV7-2 and TRBJ2-3; possibly TRBD2 for D (9 bases). Matching the DNA end better, TRBJ2-1 makes the J call doubtful. The CDR3 totals 16 residues. CDR1 SGHTA and CDR2 FQGNSA come from the germline V gene. The CDR3 reads CASSLSGGTGYNEQFF. For the CDR3, the DNA is TGTGCCAGCAGCCTCAGCGGGGGGACAGGCTACAATGAGCAGTTCTTC.